These 3 T cell receptor beta chains share one sample of origin, sequenced in a study of blood T cell repertoires in COVID-19. Clones were read by immunoSEQ multiplex PCR, and TCRdb kept only the in-frame ones, dropping some. Here the sample spans around 300,000 clones, around nine tenths being singletons. The sequencing sample was made of peripheral blood. These receptors originate from a woman in her fifties or sixties with active or convalescent COVID-19.

V usage is TRBV5-1 and J usage is TRBJ2-7; 10 nucleotides match TRBD2. The CDR3 loop spans 18 amino acids. The V gene's germline CDR1 is SGHRS and CDR2 YFSETQ. Trimming at V came to 0 bases and at J to 3 bases, leaving 12 bases not matched to a gene. CDR3 in DNA: TGCGCCAGCAGCTTGGCCTCACCCTCCGGGACTAGCGTCTACGAGCAGTACTTC. Its translation is CASSLASPSGTSVYEQYF.

This sequence joins TRBV2 and TRBJ1-2, with 10 nucleotides matching TRBD1. The CDR3 is made up of 13 amino acids. CDR1 is SNHLY and CDR2 is FYNNEI in the germline V gene. J lost 4 bases, V lost 6 bases, and 2 bases had no gene match. CDR3 DNA sequence: TGTGCCAGCAGGACAGGGGGCGCCTATGGCTACACCTTC. Its translation: CASRTGGAYGYTF.

The rearrangement links TRBV5-1 to TRBJ1-3; possible D gene TRBD1, 5 bases. V lost 2 bases, J lost 0 bases, and 15 bases lay in between. The germline V gene encodes CDR1 SGHRS and CDR2 YFSETQ. The CDR3 loop spans 17 amino acids. The CDR3 reads CASSFYTGTNSGNTIYF. The CDR3 coding sequence is TGCGCCAGCAGCTTTTATACAGGAACTAACTCTGGAAACACCATATATTTT.